The sequence of this TCR beta chain was determined in a study of T cell changes during pregnancy in multiple sclerosis. The data were produced by immunoSEQ multiplex PCR, yet TCRdb's version contains in-frame clones alone and is incomplete. The sample has 50,000 to 55,000 clones, about 93% seen once. The sequencing used CD4+ T cells from peripheral blood mononuclear cells, collected in the third trimester of pregnancy. This receptor was obtained from a female donor with multiple sclerosis, enrolled in a pregnancy study.

CDR3 residues: CASSLPLAGGGGEQFF. The DNA of the CDR3 is TGCGCCAGCAGCCTCCCCCTAGCGGGGGGCGGGGGTGAGCAGTTCTTC. The genes are TRBV5-1 and TRBJ2-1, with 11 positions matching TRBD2. The CDR3 totals 16 residues. CDR1 SGHRS and CDR2 YFSETQ come from the germline V gene. Losses at the gene ends were 4 bases for V and 9 bases for J; bases not matched to a gene: 12.